This TCR beta chain derives from a study of human T cells and chemical hapten exposure. Time point described: patch test 3, about 24 weeks after DPC sensitization. Sample treatment: therapeutic diphenylcyclopropenone sensitization with weekly scalp DPC. TCRdb processed the RACE reads anew with MiXCR; each CDR3 protein has one entry. This table has about 92,000 distinct CDR3 sequences, 11% appearing once. The V end lost 5 bases, the J end lost 3 bases, and 14 bases lay between the germline ends. CDR3 length: 15 amino acids. This clonotype was observed at least ten times. The J gene is TRBJ1-5, the V gene TRBV12-3 or TRBV12-4; D remains unclear. Sequencing was performed on whole blood, taken in connection with sensitization to the hapten diphenylcyclopropenone (DPC). The receptor comes from a woman under 40 with alopecia areata. Some clones in this sample may be carry-over from other donors' samples. Written as DNA, the CDR3 is TGTGCCAGCAGTACCGGATACGGAAACAATCAGCCCCAGCATTTT. Translating gives CASSTGYGNNQPQHF.